These 13 T cell receptor beta chains share one sample of origin, sequenced in a study of vaccination and CD4 T cells after COVID-19 (dated by TCRdb to between 2021 and 2024). Library preparation used PCR. Sequencing was carried out with an Illumina iSeq 100. TCRdb ran its own pipeline on the public reads, namely fastp trimming at Q25 and MiXCR clone calling, and kept in-frame beta chains. Each CDR3 protein gets just one entry, which takes the most common genes and DNA from the rows behind it. This sample comprises 35,000 to 45,000 distinct CDR3 sequences, more than 30% of them detected only once. The ten top clones hold 5% to 6.5% of the sample. In light of the paper, this sample's time point label describes: late sampling 161 to 241 days after vaccination in three convalescent patients. The input for sequencing was CD4+ T cells from blood, taken about 7 months after SARS-CoV-2 vaccination. Receptors originate from a human donor who had recovered from COVID-19.

This clonotype came up a few times. The rearrangement joins TRBV6-2 or TRBV6-3 to TRBJ2-3; possible D gene TRBD2, 6 bases. This CDR3 has 15 residues. V shed 0 bases and J shed 3 bases, with 10 bases lying between them. CDR1 and CDR2 from the germline V gene are MNHEY and SVGEGT. CDR3 sequence reads: CASSYSSGVTDTQYF. DNA of the CDR3: TGTGCCAGCAGTTACTCGTCGGGAGTTACAGATACGCAGTATTTT.

The J gene is TRBJ2-7, the V gene TRBV28; TRBD1 agrees at 8 bases. The CDR3 sequence is 16 residues long. Germline V gene data show CDR1 as MDHEN and CDR2 as SYDVKM. The J segment lost 0 bases and the V segment lost 6 bases, leaving 10 bases of the junction unmatched. The CDR3 DNA is TGTGCCAGCAGGGCGTTGGGGACAGGTAACTCCTACGAGCAGTACTTC. This sequence encodes CASRALGTGNSYEQYF.

This clonotype was seen once. This chain joins TRBV20-1 and TRBJ2-7; 9 positions agree with TRBD1. V was pared by 6 bases and J by 5 bases, with 23 bases of the junction left unmatched. Germline values: CDR1 DFQATT, CDR2 SNEGSKA (reference sequence). The CDR3 totals 18 residues. CDR3 sequence reads: CSALRRQGGSWELHEQYF. CDR3 bases: TGCAGTGCCCTCCGTAGACAGGGGGGAAGTTGGGAGCTCCACGAGCAGTACTTC.

V gene TRBV15 combines with J gene TRBJ2-3; 12 positions agree with TRBD1. CDR3 length: 16 amino acids. Germline values: CDR1 LNHNV, CDR2 YYDKDF (reference sequence). Germline trimming cut 3 bases from V and 5 bases from J; bases unmatched to any gene: 6. CDR3 residues: CATSSPGQGAGDTQYF. The CDR3 bases are TGTGCCACCAGCAGCCCGGGACAGGGGGCAGGAGATACGCAGTATTTT.

The CDR3 reads CASSIGEGLIYEQYF. The CDR3 coding sequence is TGTGCCAGTAGTATCGGTGAGGGGCTCATCTACGAGCAGTACTTC. The J gene is TRBJ2-7, the V gene TRBV19, with D perhaps given as TRBD1 or TRBD2 (5 bases each). The germline gives CDR1 LNHDA, CDR2 SQIVND (reference sequence). This CDR3 contains 15 residues. Trimming took off 3 bases at V and 3 bases at J, with 15 bases between the two ends.

The genes are TRBV20-1 and TRBJ1-5, with TRBD1 identical over 8 bases. The CDR3 has 15 amino acids. After removal of 0 bases from V and 9 bases from J, the junction contained 10 bases not matched to a gene. Germline V CDR1 and CDR2: DFQATT, SNEGSKA (reference sequence). CDR3 sequence: CSAREGQVRSWPQHF. CDR3 nucleotides: TGCAGTGCTAGAGAGGGACAGGTTCGGTCCTGGCCCCAGCATTTT.

This clonotype was observed a few times. V gene TRBV28 combines with J gene TRBJ1-2; a possible D gene is TRBD1 (5 bases). Trimming shortened V by 2 bases and J by 8 bases, and 9 bases separated the two germline ends. CDR3 length: 12 amino acids. Germline CDR1 and CDR2: MDHEN and SYDVKM. CDR3 in DNA: TGTGCCAGCAGTTTAGGGGGAAGAGGCTACACCTTC. It yields the protein CASSLGGRGYTF.

The chain links TRBV15 to TRBJ1-4, with no clear D. Germline V CDR1 and CDR2: LNHNV, YYDKDF (reference sequence). The CDR3 covers 14 residues. Trimming stripped 1 base from V and 8 bases from J, with 11 bases between. The CDR3 loop reads CATSRVQGFEKLFF. The CDR3 DNA is TGTGCCACCAGCAGAGTTCAAGGGTTCGAAAAACTGTTTTTT.

The rearrangement joins TRBV27 to TRBJ2-7; 7 bases map to TRBD1. Looked up from germline, CDR1 is MNHEY and CDR2 is SMNVEV (reference sequence). This CDR3 is built from 14 residues. Losses at the gene ends were 5 bases for V and 2 bases for J; bases not matched to a gene: 6. The CDR3 region has the DNA TGTGCCAGCAGTCTGGGACAGACCACCTACGAGCAGTACTTC. Its protein product is CASSLGQTTYEQYF.

This chain uses TRBV5-4 with TRBJ2-5, with TRBD1 matching over 8 bases. The CDR3 extends over 16 amino acids. Trimming took 5 bases from V and 7 from J; bases not matched to a gene: 16. The germline V gene encodes CDR1 SGHNT and CDR2 YYREEE (reference sequence). The DNA of the CDR3 is TGTGCCAGCAGAGCCGCTCCGACAGGGGTCCTCGCGACCCAGTACTTC. Its protein product is CASRAAPTGVLATQYF.

This chain links TRBV7-2 with TRBJ2-7, with 9 nucleotides matching TRBD1. This CDR3 is built from 17 residues. J gave up 5 bases and V 1 base, and 12 bases lay outside the gene matches. Germline assignment: CDR1 SGHTA and CDR2 FQGNSA. CDR3 DNA: TGTGCCAGCAGCTTAGGTGTCGGGGACAGGGTTCGGGACGAGCAGTACTTC. Translated: CASSLGVGDRVRDEQYF. Together with reference TRBV7-2 and TRBJ2-7, the CDR3 gives the full variable domain: GAGVSQSPSNKVTEKGKDVELRCDPISGHTALYWYRQSLGQGLEFLIYFQGNSAPDKSGLPSDRFSAERTGGSVSTLTIQRTQQEDSAVYLCASSLGVGDRVRDEQYFGPGTRLTVT.

By frequency in the sample, this clonotype is medium-sized. The chain is built from TRBV20-1 and TRBJ2-3, with unresolved D. CDR1 is DFQATT, CDR2 SNEGSKA, per germline (reference sequence). V was pared by 4 bases and J by 4 bases, with 15 bases between. The CDR3 is 14 residues long. The CDR3 nucleotides are TGCAGTGCTAAGCTTTCAGTCCCGGCAGATACGCAGTATTTT. This encodes CSAKLSVPADTQYF.

This clonotype was picked up a small number of times. The rearrangement joins TRBV27 to TRBJ1-2; 9 nucleotides agree with TRBD1. This CDR3 comprises 16 residues. The junction had 4 bases not matched to a gene; V was cut back by 1 base and J by 1 base. CDR1 and CDR2 (germline): MNHEY, SMNVEV (reference sequence). The CDR3 bases are TGTGCCAGCAGTTTATACCAGACAGGGGGTAACTATGGCTACACCTTC. Protein: CASSLYQTGGNYGYTF.